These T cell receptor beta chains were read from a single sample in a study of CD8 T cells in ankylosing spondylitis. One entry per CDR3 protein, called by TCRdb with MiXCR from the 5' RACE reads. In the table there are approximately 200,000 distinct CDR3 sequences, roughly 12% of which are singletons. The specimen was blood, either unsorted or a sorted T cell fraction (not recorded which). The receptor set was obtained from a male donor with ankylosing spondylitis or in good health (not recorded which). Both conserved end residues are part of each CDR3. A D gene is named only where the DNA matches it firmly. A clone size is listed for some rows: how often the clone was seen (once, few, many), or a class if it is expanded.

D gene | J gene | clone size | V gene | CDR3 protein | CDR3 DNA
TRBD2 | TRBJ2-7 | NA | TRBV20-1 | CSAILGTSGSHEQYF | TGCAGTGCCATCCTAGGGACTAGCGGGAGCCACGAGCAGTACTTC
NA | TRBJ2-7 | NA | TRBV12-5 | CASGLDSSYEQYF | TGTGCTAGTGGTTTGGACAGCTCCTACGAGCAGTACTTC
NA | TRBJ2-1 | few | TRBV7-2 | CASSVGLSSGEQFF | TGTGCCAGCAGCGTAGGACTAAGTAGCGGTGAGCAGTTCTTC
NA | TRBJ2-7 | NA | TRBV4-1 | CASSQGRGLYEQYF | TGCGCCAGCAGCCAAGGTAGGGGACTCTACGAGCAGTACTTC
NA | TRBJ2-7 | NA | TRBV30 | CAWSVSVTYEQYF | TGTGCCTGGAGTGTTAGCGTCACCTACGAGCAGTACTTC
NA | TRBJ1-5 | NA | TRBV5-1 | CASSSGQPNQPQHF | TGCGCCAGCAGCTCAGGACAGCCCAATCAGCCCCAGCATTTT
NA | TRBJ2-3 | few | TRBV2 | CASRGLHEQYF | TGTGCCAGCAGGGGTCTTCACGAGCAGTATTTT
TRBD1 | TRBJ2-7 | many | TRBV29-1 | CSGFAGGGEQYF | TGCAGCGGATTCGCAGGGGGCGGCGAGCAGTACTTC
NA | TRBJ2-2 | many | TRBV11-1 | CASSRKGNTGELFF | TGTGCCAGCAGCCGAAAGGGGAACACCGGGGAGCTGTTTTTT
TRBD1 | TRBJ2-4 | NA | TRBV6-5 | CASSSPLAGGGNIQYF | TGTGCCAGCAGTTCCCCCCTGGCAGGGGGCGGAAACATTCAGTACTTC
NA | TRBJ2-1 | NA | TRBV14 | CASSQMFYNEQFF | TGTGCCAGCAGCCAAATGTTTTACAATGAGCAGTTCTTC
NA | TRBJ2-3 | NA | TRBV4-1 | CASSQLSTGPRTDTQYF | TGCGCCAGCAGCCAACTTTCGACTGGCCCCAGGACAGATACGCAGTATTTT
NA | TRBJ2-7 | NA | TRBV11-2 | CASSSTGTPEQYF | TGTGCCAGCAGCTCGACCGGGACTCCCGAGCAGTACTTC
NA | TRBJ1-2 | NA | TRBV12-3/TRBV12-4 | CASSPGDGYGYTF | TGTGCCAGCAGTCCCGGCGACGGCTATGGCTACACCTTC
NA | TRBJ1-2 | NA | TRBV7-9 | CASSLLRLSGSGYTF | TGTGCCAGCAGCCTCCTCAGGTTATCAGGCTCTGGCTACACCTTC